A single sample is the source of the 19 T cell receptor beta chains below, sequenced in a study of blood T cell repertoires in COVID-19. The repertoire was sequenced with immunoSEQ multiplex PCR; TCRdb's copy has only in-frame clones and lacks some. The table includes fewer than 300,000 clones, around 90% detected once. Sequences were obtained from peripheral blood. These receptors all come from a young adult with COVID-19, enrolled during active disease.

CDR3 sequence (DNA): TGTGCCAGCAGTTTTTTGACTAGCGGGGTGCTCAATGAGCAGTTCTTC. Its translation is CASSFLTSGVLNEQFF. The chain has TRBV7-9 and TRBJ2-1; TRBD2 agrees at 11 bases. CDR1 is SEHNR, CDR2 FQNEAQ, per germline (reference sequence). There are 16 residues in the CDR3. The V segment lost 6 bases and the J segment 6 bases; nucleotides outside the gene matches: 10.

DNA for the CDR3: TGTGCCAGCAGCGACCCTAAGGGGGCAGGGGGATACTACGAGCAGTACTTC. Translation gives CASSDPKGAGGYYEQYF. The chain links TRBV7-9 to TRBJ2-7; 7 bases map to TRBD1. The CDR3 extends over 17 amino acids. CDR1 and CDR2 from the germline V gene are SEHNR and FQNEAQ (reference sequence). The V and J ends lost 5 bases and 3 bases, in that order; junction bases with no gene match: 16.

The chain joins TRBV19 to TRBJ2-1; TRBD2 might be the D (6 bases). The CDR3 covers 15 residues. V was cut by 5 bases and J by 4 bases, with 15 bases left in between. The germline gives CDR1 LNHDA, CDR2 SQIVND (reference sequence). CDR3 sequence (DNA): TGTGCCAGTAGTGCCTCTCGAGGGAGGTACAATGAGCAGTTCTTC. As protein: CASSASRGRYNEQFF.

This clone appeared once. The chain links TRBV24-1 to TRBJ2-1; D is possibly TRBD2 (5 bases). With 9 bases removed from V and 0 bases from J, the gap between germline ends came to 14 bases. Germline V gene lookup returns CDR1 KGHDR and CDR2 SFDVKD. This CDR3 has 15 residues. CDR3 coding DNA: TGTGCCACCCAAAGGAGCGGCGGCTCCTACAATGAGCAGTTCTTC. Encoded protein: CATQRSGGSYNEQFF.

This rearrangement joins TRBV29-1 to TRBJ2-3, with 12 positions matching TRBD2. CDR1 and CDR2 (germline): SQVTM, ANQGSEA. The CDR3 is 15 residues long. Trimming took 4 bases from V and 2 from J; bases not matched to a gene: 4. The CDR3 is CSVVLAGGPTDTQYF. CDR3 nucleotides: TGCAGCGTTGTTCTAGCGGGAGGGCCCACAGATACGCAGTATTTT.

The genes are TRBV27 and TRBJ2-7; tentatively, D is TRBD2 (6 bases). Between the trimmed V and J ends, which lost 2 bases and 0 bases, there was a span of 14 bases. The CDR3 is 16 residues long. Germline V gene lookup returns CDR1 MNHEY and CDR2 SMNVEV (reference sequence). CDR3 bases: TGTGCCAGCAGTTTAATAGCGGTCCCGAGCTCCTACGAGCAGTACTTC. Its translation is CASSLIAVPSSYEQYF.

V gene TRBV18 combines with J gene TRBJ1-1, with D hard to call. V gave up 5 bases and J gave up 3 bases, with 13 bases separating them. CDR3 size: 14 residues. Germline lookup yields CDR1 KGHSH and CDR2 LQKENI. CDR3 bases: TGTGCCAGCTCAACGGAGACCTACTACACTGAAGCTTTCTTT. It encodes CASSTETYYTEAFF.

The V gene is TRBV24-1, the J gene TRBJ2-1; D remains ambiguous. Germline CDR1 and CDR2: KGHDR and SFDVKD. Trimming took 9 bases from V and 0 from J, leaving 8 bases between them. The CDR3 runs 13 residues. In nucleotides, the CDR3 is TGTGCCACCGCCGGGTACTCCTACAATGAGCAGTTCTTC. Protein product: CATAGYSYNEQFF.

The rearrangement links TRBV6-5 to TRBJ2-1, with 7 bases matching TRBD2. Germline V CDR1 and CDR2: MNHEY, SVGAGI. The V and J ends lost 1 base and 10 bases, in that order; junction bases with no gene match: 7. CDR3 size: 14 residues. The CDR3 sequence: CASSYLGGVSEQFF. CDR3 in DNA: TGTGCCAGCAGTTACTTGGGGGGGGTATCGGAGCAGTTCTTC.

The chain carries TRBV25-1 and TRBJ2-1; 11 bases align to TRBD2. CDR3 length: 18 amino acids. The V segment lost 2 bases and the J segment 1 base; nucleotides outside the gene matches: 7. From germline, CDR1 is MGHDK and CDR2 SYGVNS. CDR3 region: CASSEGTSGRTSYNEQFF. The CDR3 DNA is TGTGCCAGCAGTGAAGGGACTAGCGGCCGAACGTCCTACAATGAGCAGTTCTTC.

In DNA, the CDR3 is TGTGCCAGCGAGGACAGGGCGGGCGGGGAGCTGTTTTTT. It yields the protein CASEDRAGGELFF. The chain recombines TRBV9 with TRBJ2-2, with TRBD1 identical over 8 bases. The trim removed 7 bases at V and 7 bases at J, leaving 6 bases unmatched. Germline V gene data show CDR1 as SGDLS and CDR2 as YYNGEE. The CDR3 runs to 13 residues.

The gene calls are TRBV9 and TRBJ2-3, with TRBD1 as a possible D gene (5 bases). This CDR3 has 15 residues. CDR1 SGDLS and CDR2 YYNGEE come from the germline V gene. V was trimmed by 0 bases and J by 4 bases, leaving 12 bases between them. The CDR3 spells CASSVDLGLADTQYF. CDR3 coding DNA: TGTGCCAGCAGCGTAGACCTGGGGCTGGCAGATACGCAGTATTTT.

For this clone: The sample holds other DNA sequences that translate to the same CDR3. The genes are TRBV18 and TRBJ2-3, with 7 nucleotides matching TRBD1. The CDR3 extends over 14 amino acids. The germline CDR1 and CDR2 sequences are KGHSH and LQKENI. Trimming cost V 3 bases and J 2 bases; bases outside gene matches: 2. CDR3 nucleotide sequence: TGTGCCAGCTCACCGGGACAGTTCACAGATACGCAGTATTTT. Protein product: CASSPGQFTDTQYF.

J is TRBJ2-2 and V is TRBV5-6; 9 bases fit TRBD1. Germline loops: CDR1 SGHDT, CDR2 YYEEEE. The CDR3 has 15 residues. The J segment lost 7 bases and the V segment lost 4 bases, leaving 8 bases of the junction unmatched. CDR3 sequence: CASSLRDRAIGELFF. The CDR3 bases are TGTGCCAGCAGCCTCCGGGACAGGGCTATCGGGGAGCTGTTTTTT.

The gene calls are TRBV5-5 and TRBJ2-7; 10 positions agree with TRBD2. The ends lost 4 bases at V and 1 base at J; junction bases unmatched: 2. The germline V gene encodes CDR1 SGHKS and CDR2 YYEKEE (reference sequence). The CDR3 is 14 amino acids. CDR3 coding DNA: TGTGCCAGCAGCGCTAGCGGGGGATCCTACGAGCAGTACTTC. Its protein is CASSASGGSYEQYF.

V is TRBV19 and J is TRBJ1-2, with 9 bases that match TRBD1. Germline CDR1 is LNHDA and CDR2 is SQIVND (reference sequence). The length of the CDR3 is 16 residues. V lost 3 bases to trimming and J lost 3 bases; unmatched junction nucleotides: 8. The CDR3 sequence is CASSIFPWTGDYGYTF. The CDR3 DNA is TGTGCCAGTAGTATCTTTCCCTGGACAGGGGACTATGGCTACACCTTC.

The chain links TRBV9 to TRBJ2-5, with TRBD1 identical over 9 bases. Germline assignment: CDR1 SGDLS and CDR2 YYNGEE. This CDR3 region has 16 residues. Unmatched junction bases numbered 8, after V lost 0 bases and J lost 5 bases. CDR3: CASSVGEGQGMETQYF. DNA for the CDR3: TGTGCCAGCAGCGTAGGAGAGGGACAGGGAATGGAGACCCAGTACTTC.

The chain uses TRBV19 and TRBJ2-7, with 11 nucleotides matching TRBD1. Germline assignment: CDR1 LNHDA and CDR2 SQIVND (reference sequence). The CDR3 has 12 amino acids. With 8 bases clipped from V and 7 bases from J, the junction kept 4 bases outside the gene matches. The CDR3 sequence is CASGQGASEQYF. The DNA for the CDR3 is TGTGCCAGTGGACAGGGGGCGTCTGAGCAGTACTTC.

V and J are TRBV28 and TRBJ2-7; possible D gene TRBD1, 5 bases. Trimming pared 6 bases from V and 3 bases from J, leaving 18 bases between. The CDR3 extends over 15 amino acids. Germline assignment: CDR1 MDHEN and CDR2 SYDVKM. The CDR3, as DNA: TGTGCCAGCAGAAACCCTTTGCAGGGCAGCTACGAGCAGTACTTC. The encoded protein is CASRNPLQGSYEQYF.